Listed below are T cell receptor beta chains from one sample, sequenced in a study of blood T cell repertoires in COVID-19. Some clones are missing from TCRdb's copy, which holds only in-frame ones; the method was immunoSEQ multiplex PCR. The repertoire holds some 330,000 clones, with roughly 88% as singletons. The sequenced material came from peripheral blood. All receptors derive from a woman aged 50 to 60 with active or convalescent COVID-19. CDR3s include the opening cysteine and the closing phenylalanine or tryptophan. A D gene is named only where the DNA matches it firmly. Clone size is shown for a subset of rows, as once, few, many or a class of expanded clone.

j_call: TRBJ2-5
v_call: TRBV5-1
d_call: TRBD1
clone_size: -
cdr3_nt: TGCGCCAGCAGCCCGGGACAGGGGACGGAGACCCAGTACTTC
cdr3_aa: CASSPGQGTETQYF

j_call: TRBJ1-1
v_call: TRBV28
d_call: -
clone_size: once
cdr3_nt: TGTGCCACCACAAGTGCCACTGAAGCTTTCTTT
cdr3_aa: CATTSATEAFF

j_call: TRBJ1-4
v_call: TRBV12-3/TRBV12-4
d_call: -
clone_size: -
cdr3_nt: TGTGCCAGCAGTTTATCAGGGAATGAAAAACTGTTTTTT
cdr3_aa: CASSLSGNEKLFF

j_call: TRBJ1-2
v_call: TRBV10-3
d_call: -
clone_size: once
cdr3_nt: TGTGCCATCAGTAATCAGGGCTCGGACTATGGCTACACCTTC
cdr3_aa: CAISNQGSDYGYTF

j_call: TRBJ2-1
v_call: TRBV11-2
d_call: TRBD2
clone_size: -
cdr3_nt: TGTGCCAGCAGCCTTAGCGGGGCATACAATGAGCAGTTCTTC
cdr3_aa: CASSLSGAYNEQFF

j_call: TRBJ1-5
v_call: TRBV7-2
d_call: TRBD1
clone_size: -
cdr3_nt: TGTGCCAGCAGCTTAGGTCAGGGGGCTAATCAGCCCCAGCATTTT
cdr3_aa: CASSLGQGANQPQHF

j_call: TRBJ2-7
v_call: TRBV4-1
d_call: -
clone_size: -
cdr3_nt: TGCGCCAGCAGCCAGGCATTTGGGGGCACCTACGAGCAGTACTTC
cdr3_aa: CASSQAFGGTYEQYF

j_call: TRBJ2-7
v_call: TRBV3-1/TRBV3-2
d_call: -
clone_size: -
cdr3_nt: TGTGCCAGCAGCCAAGCGCAAGGAGGCGAGCAGTACTTC
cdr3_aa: CASSQAQGGEQYF

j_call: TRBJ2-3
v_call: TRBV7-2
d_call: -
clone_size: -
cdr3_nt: TGTGCCAGCAGCTACCAGGGCCCACTCACAGATACGCAGTATTTT
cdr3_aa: CASSYQGPLTDTQYF

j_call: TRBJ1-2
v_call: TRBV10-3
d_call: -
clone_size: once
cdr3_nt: TGTGCCATCAGCCCCCTGGGGGCTAAAGGCTACACCTTC
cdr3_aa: CAISPLGAKGYTF

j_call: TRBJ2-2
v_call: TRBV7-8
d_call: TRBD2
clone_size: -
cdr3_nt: TGTGCCAGCAGCTTAAGGGACGCTGGCGGGAGAACCGGGGAGCTGTTTTTT
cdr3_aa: CASSLRDAGGRTGELFF

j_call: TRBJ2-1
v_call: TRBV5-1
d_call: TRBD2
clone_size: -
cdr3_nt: TGCGCCAGCAGCTCGACTAGCGGGAGGGGGGACAATGAGCAGTTCTTC
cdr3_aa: CASSSTSGRGDNEQFF

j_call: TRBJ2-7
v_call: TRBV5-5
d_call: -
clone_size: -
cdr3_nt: TGTGCCAGCAGTTACAGATTCTACGAGCAGTACTTC
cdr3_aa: CASSYRFYEQYF

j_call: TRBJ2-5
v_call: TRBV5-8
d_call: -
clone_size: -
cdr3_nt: TGTGCCAGCAGCGCGGTACCACGAAGGGGGCAAGAGACCCAGTACTTC
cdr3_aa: CASSAVPRRGQETQYF

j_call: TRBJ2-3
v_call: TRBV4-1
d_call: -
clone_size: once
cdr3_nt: TGCGCCAGCAGTCAAGCCGACTCCCCTAGCACAGATACGCAGTATTTT
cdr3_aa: CASSQADSPSTDTQYF

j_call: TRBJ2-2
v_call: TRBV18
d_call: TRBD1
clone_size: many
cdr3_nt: TGTGCCAGCTCACCAAACACGGGACAGTATCCCTCATATTTTACCGGGGAGCTGTTTTTT
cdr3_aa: CASSPNTGQYPSYFTGELFF

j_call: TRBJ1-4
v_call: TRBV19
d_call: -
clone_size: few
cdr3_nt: TGTGCCAGTGGGCAGGCTCATAATGAAAAACTGTTTTTT
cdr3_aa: CASGQAHNEKLFF

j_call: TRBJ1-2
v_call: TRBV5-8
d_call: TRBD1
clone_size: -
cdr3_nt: TGTGCCAGCAGCTTGGTGGAGGACAGGGGCTGGGGCTACACCTTC
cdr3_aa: CASSLVEDRGWGYTF

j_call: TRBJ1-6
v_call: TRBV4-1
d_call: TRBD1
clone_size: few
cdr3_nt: TGCGCCAGCAGCCAAGGGCCTGGGGACAGGGGTAATTCACCCCTCCACTTT
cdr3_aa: CASSQGPGDRGNSPLHF

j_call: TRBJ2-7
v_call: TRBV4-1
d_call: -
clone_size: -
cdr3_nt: TGCGCCAGCAGCCGTTGGACAGACTCCTACGAGCAGTACTTC
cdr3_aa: CASSRWTDSYEQYF

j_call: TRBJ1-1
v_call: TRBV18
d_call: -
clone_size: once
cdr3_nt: TGTGCCAGCTCACCTACCCGGGGGGACACTGAAGCTTTCTTT
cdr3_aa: CASSPTRGDTEAFF

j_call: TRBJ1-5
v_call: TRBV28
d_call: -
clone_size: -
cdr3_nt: TGTGCCAGTACTTCGTCTTCAGGTCTCCCTCAGCCCCAGCATTTT
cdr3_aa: CASTSSSGLPQPQHF

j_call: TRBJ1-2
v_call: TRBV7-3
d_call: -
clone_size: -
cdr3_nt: TGTGCCAGCAGCTTAACGCAGGACAGCGTCGGGGGCTACACCTTC
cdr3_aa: CASSLTQDSVGGYTF

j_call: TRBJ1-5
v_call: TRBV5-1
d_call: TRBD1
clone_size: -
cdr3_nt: TGCGCCAGCAGCCCGGACGGACAGGGCAATCAGCCCCAGCATTTT
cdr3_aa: CASSPDGQGNQPQHF

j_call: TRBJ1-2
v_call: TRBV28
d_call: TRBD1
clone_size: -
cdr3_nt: TGTGCCAGCAGTGTCCAGGGGGCGATCTATGGCTACACCTTC
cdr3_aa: CASSVQGAIYGYTF

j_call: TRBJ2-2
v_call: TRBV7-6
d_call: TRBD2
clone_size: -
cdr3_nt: TGTGCCAGCAGCTGGACTAGCGGGGGTTTCACCGGGGAGCTGTTTTTT
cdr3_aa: CASSWTSGGFTGELFF

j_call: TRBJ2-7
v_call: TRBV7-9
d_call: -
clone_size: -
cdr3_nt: TGTGCCAGCAGCTTAGCGGACAAATACGAGCAGTACTTC
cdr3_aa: CASSLADKYEQYF

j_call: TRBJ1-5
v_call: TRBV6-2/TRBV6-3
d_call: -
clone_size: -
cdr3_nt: TGTGCCAGCAGTTACTGGGAGGCCGCTCAGCCCCAGCATTTT
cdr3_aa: CASSYWEAAQPQHF

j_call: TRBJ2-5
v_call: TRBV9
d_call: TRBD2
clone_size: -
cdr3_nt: TGTGCCAGCAGCGTAATGGCGGGAGGGCGGGAGACCCAGTACTTC
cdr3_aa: CASSVMAGGRETQYF

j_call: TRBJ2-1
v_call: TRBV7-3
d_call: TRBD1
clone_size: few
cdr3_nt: TGTGCCAGCAGCTTAGGACAGGGGCCAGCCTCCTACAATGAGCAGTTCTTC
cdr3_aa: CASSLGQGPASYNEQFF

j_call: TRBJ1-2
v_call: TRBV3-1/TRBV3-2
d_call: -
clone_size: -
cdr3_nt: TGTGCCAGCAGGGGCGGACAGTCCTATGGCTACACCTTC
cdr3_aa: CASRGGQSYGYTF

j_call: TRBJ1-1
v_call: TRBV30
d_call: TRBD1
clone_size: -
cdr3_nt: TGTGCCTGGACCGGGACAGGGTCGACTGAAGCTTTCTTT
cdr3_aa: CAWTGTGSTEAFF

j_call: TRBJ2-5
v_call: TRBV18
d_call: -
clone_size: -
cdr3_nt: TGTGCCAGCTCACGAGGCAGAAAAGAGACCCAGTACTTC
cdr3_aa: CASSRGRKETQYF

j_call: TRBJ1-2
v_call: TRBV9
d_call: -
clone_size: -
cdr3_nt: TGTGCCAGCAGCGTGGACAATCGAGACTATGGCTACACCTTC
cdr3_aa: CASSVDNRDYGYTF

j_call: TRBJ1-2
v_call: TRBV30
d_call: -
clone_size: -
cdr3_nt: TGTGCCTGGAGTGTAAAGGCAGGGTTGGGCTACACCTTC
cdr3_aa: CAWSVKAGLGYTF

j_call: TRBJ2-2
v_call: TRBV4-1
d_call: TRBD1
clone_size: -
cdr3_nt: TGCGCCAGCAGCCAAGCCCTGACAGGGTCTGACGGGGAGCTGTTTTTT
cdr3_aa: CASSQALTGSDGELFF

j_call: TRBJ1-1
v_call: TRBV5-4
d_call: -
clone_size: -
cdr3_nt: TGTGCCAGCAGCTTGGACAGGGCTAACACTGAAGCTTTCTTT
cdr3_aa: CASSLDRANTEAFF

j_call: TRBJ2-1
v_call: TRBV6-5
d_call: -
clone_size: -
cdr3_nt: TGTGCCAGCAGTACAGGGTTCAATGAGCAGTTCTTC
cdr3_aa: CASSTGFNEQFF

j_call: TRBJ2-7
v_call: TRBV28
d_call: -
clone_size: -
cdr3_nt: TGTGCCAGCAGTTATCAGGGGGAGCAGTACTTC
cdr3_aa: CASSYQGEQYF

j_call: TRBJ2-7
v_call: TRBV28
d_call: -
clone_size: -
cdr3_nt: TGTGCCAGCAGTTTAGTCCAGGGGAGCTCCTACGAGCAGTACTTC
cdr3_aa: CASSLVQGSSYEQYF

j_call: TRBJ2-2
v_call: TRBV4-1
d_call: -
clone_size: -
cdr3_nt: TGCGCCAGCAGCCAAGACGCGGAGGTGAACACCGGGGAGCTGTTTTTT
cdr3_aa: CASSQDAEVNTGELFF

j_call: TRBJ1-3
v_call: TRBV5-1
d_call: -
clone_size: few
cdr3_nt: TGCGCCAGCAGCTTCTCGGGTGGGGGCACTGGAAACACCATATATTTT
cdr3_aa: CASSFSGGGTGNTIYF

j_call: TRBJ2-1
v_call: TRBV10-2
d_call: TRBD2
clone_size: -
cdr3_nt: TGCGCCAGCAGTGGGGTAAGCGGGGGCGGCTACAATGAGCAGTTCTTC
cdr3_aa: CASSGVSGGGYNEQFF

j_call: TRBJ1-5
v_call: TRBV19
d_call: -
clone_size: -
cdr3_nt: TGTGCCAGTAGTTCCTCGGGGGAATGGAGTCAGCCCCAGCATTTT
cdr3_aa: CASSSSGEWSQPQHF

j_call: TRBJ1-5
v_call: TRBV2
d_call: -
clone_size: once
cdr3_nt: TGTGCCAGCAGGTGGGAGACACCTAATCAGCCCCAGCATTTT
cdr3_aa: CASRWETPNQPQHF

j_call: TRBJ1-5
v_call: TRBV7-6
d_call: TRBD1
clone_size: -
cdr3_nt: TGTGCCAGCAGCTTAGGACAGGGGATCAATCAGCCCCAGCATTTT
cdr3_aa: CASSLGQGINQPQHF

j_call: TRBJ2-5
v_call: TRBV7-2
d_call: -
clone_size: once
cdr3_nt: TGTGCCAGCAGCTTAGTCTCCGGGACACCAAAAGAGACCCAGTACTTC
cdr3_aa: CASSLVSGTPKETQYF